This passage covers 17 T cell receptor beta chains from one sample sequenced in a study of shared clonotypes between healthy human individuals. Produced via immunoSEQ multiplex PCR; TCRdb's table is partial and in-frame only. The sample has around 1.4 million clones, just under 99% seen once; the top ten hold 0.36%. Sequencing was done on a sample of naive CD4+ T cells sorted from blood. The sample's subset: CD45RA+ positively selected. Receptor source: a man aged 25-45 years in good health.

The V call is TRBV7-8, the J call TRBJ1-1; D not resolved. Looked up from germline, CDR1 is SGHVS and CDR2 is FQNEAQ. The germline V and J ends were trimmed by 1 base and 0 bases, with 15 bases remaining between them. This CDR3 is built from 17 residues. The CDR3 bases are TGTGCCAGCAGCTTAGGTGGTGGCCGGATGATGAACACTGAAGCTTTCTTT. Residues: CASSLGGGRMMNTEAFF.

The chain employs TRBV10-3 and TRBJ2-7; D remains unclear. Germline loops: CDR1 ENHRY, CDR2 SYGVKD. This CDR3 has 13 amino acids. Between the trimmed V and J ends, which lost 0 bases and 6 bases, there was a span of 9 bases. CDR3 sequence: CAISESIGIEQYF. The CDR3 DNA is TGTGCCATCAGTGAGTCGATTGGGATCGAGCAGTACTTC.

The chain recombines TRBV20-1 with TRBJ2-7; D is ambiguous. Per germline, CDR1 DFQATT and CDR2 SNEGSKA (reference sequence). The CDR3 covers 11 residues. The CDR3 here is CSLVSRDEQYF. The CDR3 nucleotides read TGCAGCCTAGTCTCTCGGGACGAGCAGTACTTC.

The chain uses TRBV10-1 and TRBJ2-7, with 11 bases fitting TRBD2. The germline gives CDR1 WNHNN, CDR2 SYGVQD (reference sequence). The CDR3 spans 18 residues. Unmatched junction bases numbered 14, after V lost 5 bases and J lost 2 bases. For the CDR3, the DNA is TGCGCCAGCAGTCCGGACGGACTAGCGGGTTTAGGCCCCTACGAGCAGTACTTC. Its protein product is CASSPDGLAGLGPYEQYF.

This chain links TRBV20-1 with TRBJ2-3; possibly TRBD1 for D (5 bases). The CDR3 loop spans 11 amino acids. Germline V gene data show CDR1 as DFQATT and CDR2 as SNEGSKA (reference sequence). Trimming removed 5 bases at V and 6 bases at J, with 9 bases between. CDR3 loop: CSAGALDTQYF. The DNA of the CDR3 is TGCAGTGCTGGGGCTTTGGATACGCAGTATTTT.

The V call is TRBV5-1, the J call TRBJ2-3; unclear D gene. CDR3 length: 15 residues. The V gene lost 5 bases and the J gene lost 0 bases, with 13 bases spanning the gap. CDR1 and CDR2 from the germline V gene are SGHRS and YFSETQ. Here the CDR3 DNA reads TGCGCCAGCAGACACGGTACCTCTAGCACAGATACGCAGTATTTT. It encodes CASRHGTSSTDTQYF. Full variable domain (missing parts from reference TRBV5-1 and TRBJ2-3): KAGVTQTPRYLIKTRGQQVTLSCSPISGHRSVSWYQQTPGQGLQFLFEYFSETQRNKGNFPGRFSGRQFSNSRSEMNVSTLELGDSALYLCASRHGTSSTDTQYFGPGTRLTVL.

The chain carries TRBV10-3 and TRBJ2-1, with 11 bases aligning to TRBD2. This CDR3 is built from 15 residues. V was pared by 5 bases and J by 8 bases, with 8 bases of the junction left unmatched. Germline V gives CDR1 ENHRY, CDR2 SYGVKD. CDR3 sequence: CAISNRLAGWYEQFF. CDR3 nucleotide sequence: TGTGCCATCAGTAATAGACTAGCGGGATGGTATGAGCAGTTCTTC.

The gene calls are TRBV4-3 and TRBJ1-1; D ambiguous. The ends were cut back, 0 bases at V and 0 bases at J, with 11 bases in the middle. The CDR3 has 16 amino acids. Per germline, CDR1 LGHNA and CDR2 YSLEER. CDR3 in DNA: TGCGCCAGCAGCCAAGAAGGAGGAAGAATGAACACTGAAGCTTTCTTT. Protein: CASSQEGGRMNTEAFF.

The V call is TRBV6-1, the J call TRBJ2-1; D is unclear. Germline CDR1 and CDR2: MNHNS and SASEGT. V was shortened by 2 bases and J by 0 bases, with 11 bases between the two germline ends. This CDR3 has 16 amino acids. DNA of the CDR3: TGTGCCAGCAGTGAATCCGCGAGGAGCTCCTACAATGAGCAGTTCTTC. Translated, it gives CASSESARSSYNEQFF.

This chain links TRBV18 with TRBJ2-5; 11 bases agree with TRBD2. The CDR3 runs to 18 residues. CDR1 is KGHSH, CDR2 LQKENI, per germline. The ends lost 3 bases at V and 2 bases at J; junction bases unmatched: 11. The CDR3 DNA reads TGTGCCAGCTCACCTCCTCAGAGACTAGCGGGGTTACAAGAGACCCAGTACTTC. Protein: CASSPPQRLAGLQETQYF.

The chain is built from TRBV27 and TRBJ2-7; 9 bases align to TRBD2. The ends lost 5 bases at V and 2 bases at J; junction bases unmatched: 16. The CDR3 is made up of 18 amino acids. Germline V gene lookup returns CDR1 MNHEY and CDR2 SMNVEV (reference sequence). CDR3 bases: TGTGCCAGCAGTCCGAGAAGGGCTAGCGGGGCAGGACCCTACGAGCAGTACTTC. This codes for CASSPRRASGAGPYEQYF.

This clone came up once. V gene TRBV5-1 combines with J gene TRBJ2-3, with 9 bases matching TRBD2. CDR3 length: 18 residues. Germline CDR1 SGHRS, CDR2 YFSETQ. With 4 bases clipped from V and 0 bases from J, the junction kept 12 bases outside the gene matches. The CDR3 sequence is CASSGQNKGLASTDTQYF. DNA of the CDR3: TGCGCCAGCAGCGGTCAAAATAAAGGACTAGCGAGCACAGATACGCAGTATTTT. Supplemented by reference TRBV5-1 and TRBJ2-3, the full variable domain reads KAGVTQTPRYLIKTRGQQVTLSCSPISGHRSVSWYQQTPGQGLQFLFEYFSETQRNKGNFPGRFSGRQFSNSRSEMNVSTLELGDSALYLCASSGQNKGLASTDTQYFGPGTRLTVL.

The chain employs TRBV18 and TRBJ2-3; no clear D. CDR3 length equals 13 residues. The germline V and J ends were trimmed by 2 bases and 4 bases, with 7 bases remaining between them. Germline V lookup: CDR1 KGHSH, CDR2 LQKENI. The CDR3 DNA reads TGTGCCAGCTCACCAGCCCTGCCAGATACGCAGTATTTT. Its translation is CASSPALPDTQYF.

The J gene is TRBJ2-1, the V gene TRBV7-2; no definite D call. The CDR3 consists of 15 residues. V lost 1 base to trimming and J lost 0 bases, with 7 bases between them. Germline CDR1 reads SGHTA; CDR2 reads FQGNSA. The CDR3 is CASSLGAYSYNEQFF. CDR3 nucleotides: TGTGCCAGCAGCTTAGGGGCGTACTCCTACAATGAGCAGTTCTTC.

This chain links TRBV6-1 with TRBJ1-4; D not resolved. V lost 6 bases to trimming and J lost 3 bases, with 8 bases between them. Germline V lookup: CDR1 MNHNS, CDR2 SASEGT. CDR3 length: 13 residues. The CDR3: CASRGVSNEKLFF. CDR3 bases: TGTGCCAGCAGGGGAGTCTCTAATGAAAAACTGTTTTTT.

CDR3: CASRPGQGPYEQYF. The CDR3 bases are TGTGCCAGCAGGCCGGGACAGGGGCCCTACGAGCAGTACTTC. The chain is built from TRBV2 and TRBJ2-7; 10 bases agree with TRBD1. J gave up 2 bases and V 6 bases, and 4 bases lay outside the gene matches. Germline values: CDR1 SNHLY, CDR2 FYNNEI. There are 14 residues in the CDR3.

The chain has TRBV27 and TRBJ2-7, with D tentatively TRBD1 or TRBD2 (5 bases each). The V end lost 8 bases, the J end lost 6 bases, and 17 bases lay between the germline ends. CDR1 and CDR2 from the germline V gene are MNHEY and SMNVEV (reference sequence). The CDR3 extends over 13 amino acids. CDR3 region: CASGRGRAGEQYF. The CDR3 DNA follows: TGTGCCAGCGGCCGGGGCAGGGCGGGCGAGCAGTACTTC.